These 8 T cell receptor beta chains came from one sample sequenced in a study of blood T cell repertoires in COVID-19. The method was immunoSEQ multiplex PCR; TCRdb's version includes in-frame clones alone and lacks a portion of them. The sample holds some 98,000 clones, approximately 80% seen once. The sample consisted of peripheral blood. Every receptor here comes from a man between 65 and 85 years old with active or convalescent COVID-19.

This CDR3 reads CAISEGQYEQYF. The CDR3 bases are TGTGCCATCAGTGAGGGACAGTACGAGCAGTACTTC. This chain joins TRBV10-3 and TRBJ2-7, with a weak D call TRBD1 (6 bases). The CDR3 length is 12 residues. Per germline, CDR1 ENHRY and CDR2 SYGVKD. The V end was cut by 2 bases, the J end by 4 bases, with 6 bases between.

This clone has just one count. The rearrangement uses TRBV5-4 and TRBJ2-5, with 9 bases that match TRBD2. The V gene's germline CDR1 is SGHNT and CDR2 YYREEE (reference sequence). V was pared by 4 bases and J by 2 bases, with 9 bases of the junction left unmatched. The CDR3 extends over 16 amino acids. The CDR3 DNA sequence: TGTGCCAGCAGCCCCTCCTTAGCGGGGGCTCAAGAGACCCAGTACTTC. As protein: CASSPSLAGAQETQYF.

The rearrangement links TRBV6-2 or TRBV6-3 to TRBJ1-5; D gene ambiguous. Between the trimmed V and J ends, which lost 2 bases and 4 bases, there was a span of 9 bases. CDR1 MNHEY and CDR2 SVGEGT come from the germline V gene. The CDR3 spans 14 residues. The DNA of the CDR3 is TGTGCCAGCAGTTACACGGGGTTAAATCAGCCCCAGCATTTT. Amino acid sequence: CASSYTGLNQPQHF.

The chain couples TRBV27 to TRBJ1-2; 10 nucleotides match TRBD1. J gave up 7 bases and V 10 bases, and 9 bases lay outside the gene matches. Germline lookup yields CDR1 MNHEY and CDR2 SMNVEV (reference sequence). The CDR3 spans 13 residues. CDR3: CATSDRGRFGYTF. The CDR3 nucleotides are TGTGCCACTTCAGACAGGGGGCGGTTTGGCTACACCTTC.

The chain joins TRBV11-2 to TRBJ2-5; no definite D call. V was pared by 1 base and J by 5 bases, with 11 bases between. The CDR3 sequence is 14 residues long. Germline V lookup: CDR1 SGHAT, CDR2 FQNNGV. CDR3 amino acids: CASSLVLPRETQYF. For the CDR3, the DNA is TGTGCCAGCAGCTTAGTCCTCCCCCGGGAGACCCAGTACTTC.

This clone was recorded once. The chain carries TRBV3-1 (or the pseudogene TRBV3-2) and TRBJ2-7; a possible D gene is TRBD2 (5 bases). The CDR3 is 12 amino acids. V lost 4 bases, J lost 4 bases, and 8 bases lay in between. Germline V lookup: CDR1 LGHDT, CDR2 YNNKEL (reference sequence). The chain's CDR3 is CASSREGYEQYF. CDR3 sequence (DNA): TGTGCCAGCAGCCGTGAGGGTTACGAGCAGTACTTC.

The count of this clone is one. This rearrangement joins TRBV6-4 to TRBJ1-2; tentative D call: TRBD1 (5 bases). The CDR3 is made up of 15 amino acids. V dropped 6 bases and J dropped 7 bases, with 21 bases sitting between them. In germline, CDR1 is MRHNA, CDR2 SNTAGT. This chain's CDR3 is CASREAEGMGVGYTF. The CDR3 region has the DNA TGTGCCAGCAGGGAGGCGGAGGGGATGGGAGTTGGCTACACCTTC.

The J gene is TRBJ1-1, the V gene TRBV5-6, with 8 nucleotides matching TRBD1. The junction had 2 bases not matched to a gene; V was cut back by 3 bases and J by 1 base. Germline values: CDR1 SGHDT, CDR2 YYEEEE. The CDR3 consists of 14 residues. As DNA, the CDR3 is TGTGCCAGCAGCTGGGGACAGGAGAACACTGAAGCTTTCTTT. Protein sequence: CASSWGQENTEAFF.